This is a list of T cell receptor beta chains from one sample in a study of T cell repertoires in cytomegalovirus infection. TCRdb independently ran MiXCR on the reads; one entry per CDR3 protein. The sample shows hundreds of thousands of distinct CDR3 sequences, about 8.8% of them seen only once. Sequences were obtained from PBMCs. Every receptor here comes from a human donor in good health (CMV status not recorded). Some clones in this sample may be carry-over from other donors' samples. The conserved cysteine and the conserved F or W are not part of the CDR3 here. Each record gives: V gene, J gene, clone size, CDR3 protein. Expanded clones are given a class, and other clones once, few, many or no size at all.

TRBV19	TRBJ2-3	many	ASSRRPRDTQY
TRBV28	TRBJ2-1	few	ASSLRTGIEDEQF
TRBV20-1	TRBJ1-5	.	SASDAGARATPTNQPQH
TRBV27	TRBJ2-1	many	ASSLTGLYNEQF
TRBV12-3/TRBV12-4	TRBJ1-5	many	ASSFKSNQPQH
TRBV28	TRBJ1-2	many	ASRPIDNPYPNYGYT
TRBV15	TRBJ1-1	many	ATSRGGAFTEAF
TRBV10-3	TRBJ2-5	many	AMSGGPGETQY
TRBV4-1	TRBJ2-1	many	ASSQGGWGGEQF
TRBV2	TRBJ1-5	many	ASSEGAGVINQPQH
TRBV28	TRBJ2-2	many	ASREQGQNTGELF
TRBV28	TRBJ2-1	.	ASTNQAGGYNEQF
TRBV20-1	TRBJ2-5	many	SAWTSGGNQETQY
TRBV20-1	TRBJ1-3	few	SARGRQGGRENTIY
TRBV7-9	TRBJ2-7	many	ASSVRDRTYEQY
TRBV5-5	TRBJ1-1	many	ASSSKGAGTEAF
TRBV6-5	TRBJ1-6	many	ASSYQGGSPLH
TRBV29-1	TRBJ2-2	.	SAWDSNTGELF
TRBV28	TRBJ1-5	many	ASSTGQRHQPQH
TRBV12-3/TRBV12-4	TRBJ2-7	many	ASSHPDFYEQY
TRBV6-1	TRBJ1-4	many	ASSLQLTGTEKLF
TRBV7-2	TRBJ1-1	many	ASSQDRLNTEAF
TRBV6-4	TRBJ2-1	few	AREDRGRDNEQF
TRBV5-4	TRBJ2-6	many	ASSLKVDVLT
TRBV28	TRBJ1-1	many	ASITGGTHNTEAF
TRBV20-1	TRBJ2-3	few	SARKWLGTDTQY
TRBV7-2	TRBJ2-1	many	ASSLRTPGSEQF
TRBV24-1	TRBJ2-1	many	ATSAQYEQF
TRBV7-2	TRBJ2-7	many	ASSPGGGGLHYEQY
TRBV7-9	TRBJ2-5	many	ASSSSGTSGGHQETQY
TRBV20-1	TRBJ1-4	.	SAIVGEWGVQTNEKLF